This TCR beta chain was found in a study of cytomegalovirus exposure and HLA in healthy donors. Findings and limits, study-wide: Follow-up analysis later connected one missense variant in DCLRE1C with trimming of TCR beta V- and J-genes. As a later analysis revealed, most CMV-associated TCR beta chains appeared HLA-restricted. Sequencing likely produced, as an artifact, a cluster of highly shared sequence variants.

This CDR3 has 17 residues. Germline values: CDR1 SEHNR, CDR2 FQNEAQ (reference sequence). Remarks on this clone: Its specificity is not known. The junction differs from germline at one of its ends, possibly a read error.

A multiplex PCR was run with 60 Vbeta primers and 13 Jbeta primers. Profiled with immunoSEQ multiplex PCR; TCRdb holds only in-frame clones, not every one. The sample includes 100,000 to 150,000 clones, over 70% of them seen just once. The sequenced material came from PBMCs. The receptor was derived from a woman aged 18 to 35 in good health and CMV-seronegative. This rearrangement joins TRBV7-9 to TRBJ2-7; unclear D gene. In DNA form, the CDR3 reads TGTTCCAGCAGCTTAGAATTTCCTGGCAGGCATTTGTACGAGCAGTACTTC. It translates to CSSSLEFPGRHLYEQYF.